Below are 32 T cell receptor beta chains sequenced from a single sample in a study of technical replicates of blood from a handful of donors. The method was immunoSEQ multiplex PCR; TCRdb's version includes in-frame clones alone and lacks a portion of them. The profile shows some 79,000 clones, 85% to 95% of them singletons. Sequenced material: T cells isolated from PBMCs. These receptors were obtained from a human donor in good health.

Details on this clone: Germline and junction disagree at one end, which may indicate a read error. The V gene is TRBV12-5, the J gene TRBJ2-1; maybe TRBD2 (5 bases). This CDR3 has 13 amino acids. The germline V gene has CDR1 LGHNT and CDR2 FRNRAP. Here the CDR3 DNA reads TGTGCTAGTGGTTCCCCACCGGGATACCCCCCGATCTTC. Translation gives CASGSPPGYPPIF.

The CDR3 spells CASSWAGRIRETQYF. The CDR3 coding sequence is TGTGCCAGCAGTTGGGCGGGGCGGATCAGGGAGACCCAGTACTTC. V is TRBV6-5 and J is TRBJ2-5; D may be TRBD2 (6 bases). In germline, CDR1 is MNHEY, CDR2 SVGAGI. CDR3 size: 15 residues. Trimming shortened V by 4 bases and J by 5 bases, and 17 bases separated the two germline ends.

CDR3 DNA sequence: TGTGCCAGCAGCGTAGCTCCAGGTAGCACAGATACGCAGTATTTT. Translation gives CASSVAPGSTDTQYF. The chain recombines TRBV9 with TRBJ2-3; no clear D gene. Deletions cut 0 bases from V and 0 bases from J, with 8 bases between. Germline values: CDR1 SGDLS, CDR2 YYNGEE. The CDR3 totals 15 residues.

The chain combines TRBV5-1 with TRBJ2-7; 9 bases are a match to TRBD2. The V gene end was trimmed by 3 bases and the J gene end by 3 bases; junction bases not matched to a gene: 4. Per the germline V gene, CDR1 is SGHRS and CDR2 is YFSETQ. The CDR3 has 14 residues. The CDR3 here is CASSSWTSDYEQYF. The DNA of the CDR3 is TGCGCCAGCAGCTCCTGGACTAGCGACTACGAGCAGTACTTC.

The CDR3 DNA follows: TGTGCCAGCAGTGGCGAGATGGGGGGAAAGAGCTCCTACGAGCAGTACTTC. Translation gives CASSGEMGGKSSYEQYF. The chain recombines TRBV6-1 with TRBJ2-7, with D tentatively TRBD2 (6 bases). Germline CDR1 is MNHNS and CDR2 is SASEGT. V was clipped by 4 bases and J by 0 bases, with 19 bases between them. CDR3 length: 17 amino acids.

The V gene is TRBV5-1, the J gene TRBJ2-1; the match to TRBD2 covers 10 bases. CDR3 length: 21 amino acids. Trimming cost V 3 bases and J 4 bases; bases outside gene matches: 22. Germline V gene sequence: CDR1 SGHRS, CDR2 YFSETQ. DNA of the CDR3: TGCGCCAGCAGCTCGCCCCGGGATGAATTCCCAGGACTAGCGGAATACAATGAGCAGTTCTTC. Translation gives CASSSPRDEFPGLAEYNEQFF.

V and J are TRBV6-4 and TRBJ2-1, with TRBD2 identical over 10 bases. The CDR3 is 14 residues long. Germline V CDR1 and CDR2: MRHNA, SNTAGT. V gave up 5 bases and J gave up 9 bases; unmatched junction bases: 7. This CDR3 reads CASSRASGSGEQFF. The CDR3 DNA follows: TGTGCCAGCAGTAGGGCTAGCGGGAGTGGTGAGCAGTTCTTC.

The rearrangement links TRBV7-9 to TRBJ2-7, with D possibly being TRBD1 (5 bases). Germline values: CDR1 SEHNR, CDR2 FQNEAQ (reference sequence). The CDR3 runs to 12 residues. The V gene lost 8 bases and the J gene lost 3 bases, with 11 bases spanning the gap. The CDR3 region is CASQGDHYEQYF. The CDR3 nucleotides read TGTGCCAGCCAAGGGGATCACTACGAGCAGTACTTC.

The chain employs TRBV10-3 and TRBJ2-3; D is perhaps TRBD1 (6 bases). The germline CDR1 and CDR2 sequences are ENHRY and SYGVKD. The CDR3 sequence is 15 residues long. Trimming left V 4 bases short and J 4 bases short, with 15 bases between. This CDR3 is CAISASPPGADTQYF. CDR3 DNA sequence: TGTGCCATCAGTGCTAGCCCCCCAGGGGCAGATACGCAGTATTTT.

The chain has TRBV19 and TRBJ1-5; 7 positions match TRBD1. Germline trimming cut 6 bases from V and 5 bases from J; bases unmatched to any gene: 4. Germline CDR1 and CDR2: LNHDA and SQIVND (reference sequence). The CDR3 totals 13 residues. The CDR3 nucleotides are TGTGCCAGTAGCAGGGGACAGTATCAGCCCCAGCATTTT. Translated: CASSRGQYQPQHF.

This chain links TRBV5-5 with TRBJ1-4; 9 bases align to TRBD1. Trimming at V came to 0 bases and at J to 7 bases, leaving 7 bases not matched to a gene. The CDR3 has 16 residues. Per the germline V gene, CDR1 is SGHKS and CDR2 is YYEKEE (reference sequence). CDR3 nucleotide sequence: TGTGCCAGCAGCTTGGCTCTGGGACAGGGAAGTGAAAAACTGTTTTTT. Protein sequence: CASSLALGQGSEKLFF.

This chain links TRBV20-1 with TRBJ1-3; D remains unclear. V was cut by 7 bases and J by 3 bases, with 7 bases left in between. This CDR3 spans 11 amino acids. The germline gives CDR1 DFQATT, CDR2 SNEGSKA (reference sequence). DNA of the CDR3: TGCAGTGTTGTGAGTGGAAACACCATATATTTT. Its protein product is CSVVSGNTIYF.

CDR3 DNA: TGCGCCAGCAGCTCAGGGGGTGGCGGAAAACTGTTTTTT. Translation gives CASSSGGGGKLFF. J is TRBJ1-4 and V is TRBV5-1; 7 bases line up with TRBD1. From germline, CDR1 is SGHRS and CDR2 YFSETQ. J was trimmed by 10 bases and V by 3 bases; bases with no gene match: 6. This CDR3 is built from 13 residues.

The CDR3 protein is CASTSGRGPYNEQFF. Here the CDR3 DNA reads TGTGCCAGCACCTCGGGCAGGGGGCCATACAATGAGCAGTTCTTC. The chain uses TRBV5-4 and TRBJ2-1, with 8 bases that match TRBD1. V was pared by 6 bases and J by 4 bases, with 9 bases of the junction left unmatched. Germline values: CDR1 SGHNT, CDR2 YYREEE (reference sequence). This CDR3 is built from 15 residues.

The V gene is TRBV28, the J gene TRBJ2-7, with D uncertain. The V end was cut by 4 bases, the J end by 2 bases, with 15 bases between. The CDR3 runs to 15 residues. The germline gives CDR1 MDHEN, CDR2 SYDVKM. The CDR3 bases are TGTGCCAGCAGTTCAGACTCCTCGTCGCCCTACGAGCAGTACTTC. As protein: CASSSDSSSPYEQYF.

The J gene is TRBJ2-7, the V gene TRBV5-1; tentatively, D is TRBD2 (6 bases). The ends were cut back, 4 bases at V and 0 bases at J, with 17 bases in the middle. Germline CDR1 is SGHRS and CDR2 is YFSETQ. The CDR3 totals 16 residues. The DNA for the CDR3 is TGCGCCAGCAGCATGGGGAGGAGGGAGGTCTCCTACGAGCAGTACTTC. Encoded protein: CASSMGRREVSYEQYF.

The chain uses TRBV13 and TRBJ1-2, with 7 positions matching TRBD1. The trim removed 5 bases at V and 1 base at J, leaving 4 bases unmatched. Germline-derived CDR1 and CDR2 are PRHDT and FYEKMQ (reference sequence). The CDR3 is made up of 14 amino acids. The CDR3 reads CASSPQGGNYGYTF. Here the CDR3 DNA reads TGTGCCAGCAGCCCCCAGGGGGGTAACTATGGCTACACCTTC.

CDR3 sequence: CASSSTGVGQPQHF. DNA of the CDR3: TGCGCCAGCAGCTCCACGGGGGTAGGGCAGCCCCAGCATTTT. The V call is TRBV5-1, the J call TRBJ1-5; maybe TRBD1 (5 bases). V was shortened by 3 bases and J by 7 bases, with 14 bases between the two germline ends. This CDR3 spans 14 amino acids. Germline lookup yields CDR1 SGHRS and CDR2 YFSETQ.

This clone has only one observation. The chain couples TRBV19 to TRBJ1-1, with 9 bases that match TRBD1. There are 18 residues in the CDR3. Germline V gene sequence: CDR1 LNHDA, CDR2 SQIVND (reference sequence). After removal of 4 bases from V and 0 bases from J, the junction contained 12 bases not matched to a gene. CDR3 amino acids: CASSNGPGQGIMNTEAFF. CDR3 bases: TGTGCCAGTAGTAATGGACCGGGACAGGGTATCATGAACACTGAAGCTTTCTTT.

The rearrangement links TRBV2 to TRBJ2-2; 9 nucleotides line up with TRBD1. The CDR3 extends over 16 amino acids. V shed 8 bases and J 6 bases; nucleotides not matched to a gene: 13. Germline-derived CDR1 and CDR2 are SNHLY and FYNNEI. CDR3 nucleotide sequence: TGTGCCAGCGACGCTCCGGGACAGGGACTTCCCGGGGAGCTGTTTTTT. It codes for CASDAPGQGLPGELFF. The full variable domain, completed using reference TRBV2 and TRBJ2-2, is EPEVTQTPSHQVTQMGQEVILRCVPISNHLYFYWYRQILGQKVEFLVSFYNNEISEKSEIFDDQFSVERPDGSNFTLKIRSTKLEDSAMYFCASDAPGQGLPGELFFGEGSRLTVL.

The J gene is TRBJ1-5, the V gene TRBV2, with 7 nucleotides matching TRBD1. This CDR3 spans 17 amino acids. CDR1 and CDR2 from the germline V gene are SNHLY and FYNNEI. Germline trimming cut 7 bases from V and 4 bases from J; bases unmatched to any gene: 16. This CDR3 reads CASTGFGETGVNQPQHF. CDR3 DNA sequence: TGTGCCAGCACGGGTTTTGGCGAAACAGGGGTAAATCAGCCCCAGCATTTT.

J is TRBJ1-4 and V is TRBV4-2, with 7 nucleotides matching TRBD1. J lost 8 bases, V lost 4 bases, and 10 bases had no gene match. Germline CDR1 reads LGHNA; CDR2 reads YNFKEQ. The CDR3 length is 15 residues. The CDR3, as DNA: TGTGCCAGCAGCCGCACAGAGGGGGACAGCGAAAAACTGTTTTTT. Protein product: CASSRTEGDSEKLFF.

J is TRBJ2-7 and V is TRBV28; D might be TRBD1 (5 bases). Germline CDR1 reads MDHEN; CDR2 reads SYDVKM. V was pared by 5 bases and J by 7 bases, with 12 bases between. The CDR3 consists of 12 residues. CDR3 loop: CASSLRVREQYF. Here the CDR3 DNA reads TGTGCCAGCAGTCTCAGGGTGAGGGAGCAGTACTTC.

V and J are TRBV5-1 and TRBJ2-7; 7 bases fit TRBD2. The V and J ends lost 6 bases and 0 bases, in that order; junction bases with no gene match: 9. The CDR3 extends over 15 amino acids. Germline V gives CDR1 SGHRS, CDR2 YFSETQ. This chain's CDR3 is CASTPGGYRSYEQYF. The DNA of the CDR3 is TGCGCCAGCACCCCGGGGGGTTACCGCTCCTACGAGCAGTACTTC.

The chain is built from TRBV10-1 and TRBJ1-1; D is perhaps TRBD1 (5 bases). With 1 base removed from V and 5 bases from J, the gap between germline ends came to 8 bases. Germline CDR1 is WNHNN and CDR2 is SYGVQD (reference sequence). CDR3 length equals 13 residues. The CDR3, as DNA: TGCGCCAGCAGTGAGTATCAGGGAACTGAAGCTTTCTTT. It yields the protein CASSEYQGTEAFF.

V usage is TRBV10-3 and J usage is TRBJ2-7, with D possibly TRBD1 on 5 matching bases. Germline V gene data show CDR1 as ENHRY and CDR2 as SYGVKD. V shed 10 bases and J shed 1 base, with 14 bases lying between them. This CDR3 spans 13 amino acids. The CDR3 coding sequence is TGTGCCAGTCTCGGATCAGGGTCCTACGAGCAGTACTTC. Encoded protein: CASLGSGSYEQYF.

This clone was found once. The V gene is TRBV5-1, the J gene TRBJ2-1, with TRBD2 matching over 9 bases. Trimming removed 4 bases from V and 2 bases from J; junction bases left unmatched: 7. The germline V gene has CDR1 SGHRS and CDR2 YFSETQ. CDR3 length equals 16 residues. Here the CDR3 reads CASSPVQREAYNEQFF. Written as DNA, the CDR3 is TGCGCCAGCAGCCCCGTGCAGCGGGAGGCCTACAATGAGCAGTTCTTC.

CDR3 region: CAISKGQIYGYTF. In DNA form, the CDR3 reads TGTGCCATCAGTAAGGGACAGATCTATGGCTACACCTTC. The chain recombines TRBV10-3 with TRBJ1-2; 7 bases agree with TRBD1. CDR1 is ENHRY, CDR2 SYGVKD, per germline. The junction had 4 bases not matched to a gene; V was cut back by 5 bases and J by 4 bases. The CDR3 runs to 13 residues.

The chain couples TRBV5-1 to TRBJ2-1, with TRBD1 identical over 8 bases. V dropped 4 bases and J dropped 8; count of bases not matched to a gene: 5. Germline V gene lookup returns CDR1 SGHRS and CDR2 YFSETQ. CDR3 length equals 13 residues. The CDR3 DNA sequence: TGCGCCAGCAGCAACAGGGGGTTGGATGAGCAGTTCTTC. It encodes CASSNRGLDEQFF.

CDR3 sequence (DNA): TGTGCCAGCAGCTTAGGGGAGGGCCTTCTAGCCAAAAACATTCAGTACTTC. Its protein product is CASSLGEGLLAKNIQYF. The rearrangement links TRBV7-9 to TRBJ2-4; the match to TRBD2 covers 7 bases. The CDR3 covers 17 residues. The trim removed 1 base at V and 0 bases at J, leaving 6 bases unmatched. Germline CDR1 is SEHNR and CDR2 is FQNEAQ (reference sequence).

The CDR3 DNA follows: TGTGCCAGCAGTTTAGAGGTTACTGGGGCCAACGTCCTGACTTTC. It is translated as CASSLEVTGANVLTF. The chain joins TRBV27 to TRBJ2-6; no firm D call. Germline-derived CDR1 and CDR2 are MNHEY and SMNVEV (reference sequence). The CDR3 is 15 amino acids. V lost 2 bases, J lost 2 bases, and 7 bases lay in between.

This chain uses TRBV19 with TRBJ1-5; D remains ambiguous. CDR1 LNHDA and CDR2 SQIVND come from the germline V gene (reference sequence). This CDR3 has 14 residues. V lost 7 bases to trimming and J lost 3 bases, with 13 bases between them. The CDR3: CASNKGGYNQPQHF. In DNA form, the CDR3 reads TGTGCCAGTAATAAGGGAGGCTACAATCAGCCCCAGCATTTT.